This is a list of T cell receptor beta chains from one sample in a study of cytomegalovirus exposure and HLA in healthy donors. Using immunoSEQ multiplex PCR, the repertoire was profiled, and TCRdb retains in-frame clones only, with some absent. The top ten clones hold approximately 1.5% of a sample with 130,000 or so clones, about 77% of them seen once. Source material: PBMCs. The origin of the receptors is a female donor in good health and CMV-seronegative. The conserved cysteine and the conserved F or W are not part of the CDR3 here. Clone sizes are given selectively: once, few, many, or a class where the clone is expanded.

TRBV27,TRBJ2-3,once,ASSLEGGTTDTQY
TRBV18,TRBJ1-2,once,ASSPGQGGGYT
TRBV5-1,TRBJ2-7,.,ASSLADRVGEQY
TRBV6-6,TRBJ1-5,few,ASSPNSNQPQH
TRBV9,TRBJ1-1,.,ASSAVRAGATEAF
TRBV28,TRBJ2-7,.,ASSTGTESYEQY
TRBV11-2,TRBJ2-1,few,ASSFSGGSVDNEQF
TRBV6-5,TRBJ1-2,.,ASSWTGADGYT
TRBV28,TRBJ2-3,.,ASSQGRGRTDTQY
TRBV5-4,TRBJ2-5,.,ASSLADRSETQY
TRBV27,TRBJ1-1,.,ASSLGTASNTEAF
TRBV5-1,TRBJ2-2,.,ASSLIIRTGRLNTGELF
TRBV7-3,TRBJ2-6,.,ASSLTTAGANVLT
TRBV27,TRBJ1-1,.,ASSWDRGVGTEAF
TRBV9,TRBJ1-2,.,ASSVGADYGYT
TRBV7-2,TRBJ2-7,.,ASISGLHSYEQY
TRBV27,TRBJ2-1,.,ASSLGGTINEQF
TRBV5-6,TRBJ2-7,.,ASSSGQGRGTSSYEQY